This entry lists 20 T cell receptor beta chains sequenced from one sample in a study of beta chain features in type 1 diabetes. All of the isolated RNA was reverse transcribed, so expressed TCRB transcripts were sequenced. Assay used: immunoSEQ multiplex PCR; TCRdb lists only in-frame clones, some missing. The repertoire holds approximately 100,000 clones, with under 40% as singletons. Sequenced material: stem cell memory CD4+ T cells from blood. The source of these receptors is a woman between 18 and 29 years old in good health.

The J gene is TRBJ1-1, the V gene TRBV7-9; D ambiguous. The CDR3 is made up of 16 amino acids. Germline V gene sequence: CDR1 SEHNR, CDR2 FQNEAQ (reference sequence). V dropped 2 bases and J dropped 6 bases, with 19 bases sitting between them. CDR3 coding DNA: TGTGCCAGCAGCTTAAGAATTCCGGAGGTCGGTGCTGAAGCTTTCTTT. This gives the protein CASSLRIPEVGAEAFF.

The V and J genes are TRBV11-2 and TRBJ2-7; 7 bases map to TRBD2. This CDR3 has 13 residues. CDR1 SGHAT and CDR2 FQNNGV come from the germline V gene. Trimming removed 1 base from V and 9 bases from J; junction bases left unmatched: 6. The CDR3 reads CASSLVPTSAQYF. The CDR3 bases are TGTGCCAGCAGCTTAGTCCCTACTAGCGCGCAGTACTTC.

The CDR3, as DNA: TGTGCCAGCAGCTCTAGCGGAGCTAGCACAGATACGCAGTATTTT. Translated, it gives CASSSSGASTDTQYF. The genes are TRBV7-3 and TRBJ2-3, with 7 positions matching TRBD2. V was clipped by 4 bases and J by 0 bases; unmatched bases: 4. Germline CDR1 reads SGHTA; CDR2 reads FQGTGA. The CDR3 extends over 15 amino acids.

This clone was observed a few times. In DNA, the CDR3 is TGCAGCTCAAGGGACAGGGGGCTTGAGGAGACCCAGTACTTC. Translated, it gives CSSRDRGLEETQYF. J is TRBJ2-5 and V is TRBV29-1; TRBD1 aligns across 12 bases. V gave up 8 bases and J gave up 5 bases; unmatched junction bases: 9. This CDR3 spans 14 amino acids. Germline CDR1 SQVTM, CDR2 ANQGSEA.

The J gene is TRBJ1-3, the V gene TRBV7-2; no clear D gene. The V end lost 4 bases, the J end lost 0 bases, and 10 bases lay between the germline ends. There are 15 residues in the CDR3. Germline V gives CDR1 SGHTA, CDR2 FQGNSA. The DNA for the CDR3 is TGTGCCAGCAGCTCTGCATCCAGCTCTGGAAACACCATATATTTT. Protein: CASSSASSSGNTIYF.

This clone was counted a few times. The chain has TRBV5-4 and TRBJ2-2, with D maybe TRBD2 (5 bases). This CDR3 has 16 amino acids. Germline values: CDR1 SGHNT, CDR2 YYREEE (reference sequence). V shed 2 bases and J shed 6 bases, with 17 bases lying between them. CDR3 sequence reads: CASSFYREGRSGELFF. As DNA, the CDR3 is TGTGCCAGCAGCTTTTATCGGGAAGGGAGATCCGGGGAGCTGTTTTTT.

This clone has only a few counts. The V and J genes are TRBV7-9 and TRBJ2-7; tentatively, D is TRBD2 (6 bases). Trimming cost V 1 base and J 3 bases, with 13 bases left between them. CDR1 is SEHNR and CDR2 is FQNEAQ in the germline V gene (reference sequence). The CDR3 spans 15 residues. CDR3 region: CASSLGPPGDYEQYF. In DNA form, the CDR3 reads TGTGCCAGCAGCTTAGGCCCCCCGGGGGACTACGAGCAGTACTTC.

The sample holds a few counts of this clone. The chain employs TRBV5-1 and TRBJ2-3, with D unclear. This CDR3 has 16 amino acids. V lost 2 bases to trimming and J lost 1 base, with 14 bases between them. Looked up from germline, CDR1 is SGHRS and CDR2 is YFSETQ. In nucleotides, the CDR3 is TGCGCCAGCAGCTTAAGCGTAAGATTGGGCACAGATACGCAGTATTTT. Translation: CASSLSVRLGTDTQYF.

This chain connects TRBV28 to TRBJ1-5, with a possible D match to TRBD1 (6 bases). This CDR3 has 16 amino acids. With 3 bases removed from V and 6 bases from J, the gap between germline ends came to 18 bases. Germline CDR1 MDHEN, CDR2 SYDVKM. CDR3 residues: CASSFFSGERGQPQHF. DNA of the CDR3: TGTGCCAGCAGTTTCTTTTCAGGGGAAAGGGGTCAGCCCCAGCATTTT.

In this sample, this clone turned up a few times. The sample contains more than one DNA sequence encoding this CDR3. The rearrangement uses TRBV29-1 and TRBJ1-1; TRBD1 is a possible D gene (5 bases). Germline values: CDR1 SQVTM, CDR2 ANQGSEA. Trimming took off 6 bases at V and 2 bases at J, with 10 bases between the two ends. The CDR3 sequence is 12 residues long. The CDR3 is CSVAGKNTEAFF. The CDR3 region has the DNA TGCAGCGTGGCAGGGAAAAACACTGAAGCTTTCTTT.

This clone has more than one count but fewer than ten. The rearrangement links TRBV7-9 to TRBJ1-3; D is uncertain. Germline V gene data show CDR1 as SEHNR and CDR2 as FQNEAQ (reference sequence). This CDR3 contains 15 residues. Trimming took 5 bases from V and 0 from J, leaving 11 bases between them. DNA for the CDR3: TGTGCCAGCAGCCCCTCTGGCAGCTCTGGAAACACCATATATTTT. Protein: CASSPSGSSGNTIYF.

The chain joins TRBV28 to TRBJ2-7, with 10 bases fitting TRBD1. Germline V lookup: CDR1 MDHEN, CDR2 SYDVKM. V lost 5 bases, J lost 3 bases, and 7 bases stayed unmatched. The CDR3 consists of 15 residues. CDR3 bases: TGTGCCAGCAGTGGTCCGGGACAGGGGAACTACGAGCAGTACTTC. This codes for CASSGPGQGNYEQYF.

The chain has TRBV7-9 and TRBJ2-7; the D gene is possibly TRBD1 (8 bases). This CDR3 contains 14 residues. CDR1 is SEHNR and CDR2 is FQNEAQ in the germline V gene (reference sequence). V lost 4 bases and J lost 5, with 15 bases in between. CDR3 in amino acids: CASSYYRGGNEQYF. As DNA, the CDR3 is TGTGCCAGCAGCTATTACAGGGGGGGTAACGAGCAGTACTTC.

A few counts support this clone. The J gene is TRBJ2-3, the V gene TRBV5-1; 10 bases are a match to TRBD1. V lost 6 bases and J lost 6; bases outside the gene matches: 7. The CDR3 covers 14 residues. CDR1 is SGHRS, CDR2 YFSETQ, per germline. CDR3 protein: CASNRDRGADTQYF. The CDR3 coding sequence is TGCGCCAGCAACCGGGACAGGGGAGCCGATACGCAGTATTTT.

The rearrangement links TRBV5-1 to TRBJ2-2; 9 nucleotides align to TRBD1. CDR3 length: 15 residues. V shed 4 bases and J 5 bases; nucleotides not matched to a gene: 6. CDR1 is SGHRS, CDR2 YFSETQ, per germline. The CDR3 coding sequence is TGCGCCAGCAGCGTAACAGGGGGCAATACCGGGGAGCTGTTTTTT. This sequence encodes CASSVTGGNTGELFF. Combining the CDR3 with reference TRBV5-1 and TRBJ2-2 gives the whole variable domain KAGVTQTPRYLIKTRGQQVTLSCSPISGHRSVSWYQQTPGQGLQFLFEYFSETQRNKGNFPGRFSGRQFSNSRSEMNVSTLELGDSALYLCASSVTGGNTGELFFGEGSRLTVL.

The chain combines TRBV28 with TRBJ1-5; TRBD1 is a possible D gene (5 bases). V was cut by 5 bases and J by 10 bases, with 24 bases left in between. Germline V gene data show CDR1 as MDHEN and CDR2 as SYDVKM. CDR3 length equals 16 residues. The CDR3 DNA sequence: TGTGCCAGCAGTCCGCGGGACGGCTGGGGGATCGAACCCCAGCATTTT. Encoded protein: CASSPRDGWGIEPQHF.

V and J are TRBV10-3 and TRBJ2-2; 7 bases match TRBD1. Germline V CDR1 and CDR2: ENHRY, SYGVKD. Losses at the gene ends were 6 bases for V and 2 bases for J; bases not matched to a gene: 6. CDR3 length equals 15 residues. CDR3 protein: CAISAGTANTGELFF. The CDR3 nucleotides are TGTGCCATCAGCGCCGGGACAGCAAACACCGGGGAGCTGTTTTTT.

This clone was seen a few times. The chain has TRBV28 and TRBJ2-3; 12 positions agree with TRBD2. The junction had 12 bases not matched to a gene; V was cut back by 3 bases and J by 2 bases. CDR1 is MDHEN and CDR2 is SYDVKM in the germline V gene. The CDR3 runs 19 residues. The CDR3 loop is CASSFRTGSSGRATDTQYF. The CDR3 DNA sequence: TGTGCCAGCAGTTTTAGGACAGGATCTAGCGGGAGGGCCACAGATACGCAGTATTTT.

V is TRBV7-3 and J is TRBJ2-5, with 8 positions matching TRBD2. There are 14 residues in the CDR3. Germline V CDR1 and CDR2: SGHTA, FQGTGA. V lost 2 bases, J lost 3 bases, and 2 bases stayed unmatched. The CDR3 here is CASSLGGLEETQYF. Here the CDR3 DNA reads TGTGCCAGCAGCTTAGGGGGACTAGAAGAGACCCAGTACTTC.

V gene TRBV6-6 combines with J gene TRBJ1-2; 8 nucleotides match TRBD1. There are 11 residues in the CDR3. In germline, CDR1 is MNHNY, CDR2 SVGAGI (reference sequence). The V and J ends lost 6 bases and 8 bases, in that order; junction bases with no gene match: 2. The CDR3 loop reads CASRTGGGYTF. CDR3 sequence (DNA): TGTGCCAGCAGAACAGGGGGAGGCTACACCTTC.